The source of this T cell receptor beta chain is a study of Ad26.COV2.S vaccination and SARS-CoV-2 variants. The treatment is: some 20 received Ad26.COV2.S at low or high dose, single or two shots; several received placebo; per-sample allocation not given. It was on day 63 after the first vaccine or placebo injection that samples were taken. V gave up 6 bases and J gave up 1 base; unmatched junction bases: 6. The CDR3 contains 17 residues. Germline CDR1 reads LNHDA; CDR2 reads SQIVND (reference sequence). Here immunoSEQ multiplex PCR was the method, and the copy in TCRdb shows in-frame clones only, minus some. The sample carries around 500,000 clones, about 89% recorded once.

The origin of this receptor is a person between 18 and 65 years old who received the Ad26.COV2.S COVID-19 vaccine or a placebo. This material consisted of peripheral blood, taken in a trial of Ad26.COV2.S vaccine versus placebo. The chain combines TRBV19 with TRBJ1-4; 12 positions agree with TRBD1. The CDR3 DNA is TGTGCCAGTAGCAAGGGGGACAGGGGGCGAACTAATGAAAAACTGTTTTTT. Translated, it gives CASSKGDRGRTNEKLFF. Supplemented by reference TRBV19 and TRBJ1-4, the full variable domain reads DGGITQSPKYLFRKEGQNVTLSCEQNLNHDAMYWYRQDPGQGLRLIYYSQIVNDFQKGDIAEGYSVSREKKESFPLTVTSAQKNPTAFYLCASSKGDRGRTNEKLFFGSGTQLSVL.